The 16 T cell receptor beta chains listed next were all sequenced from one sample in a study of shared clonotypes between healthy human individuals. Libraries were prepared by immunoSEQ multiplex PCR; TCRdb keeps only in-frame clonotypes and omits some of them. The sample shows under 2,000,000 clones, about 95% of them seen only once. Naive CD8 cells lacked CD45RO, underwent positive selection for CCR7 and left out terminally differentiated effector memory CD45RA+ cells. The sequenced material came from naive CD8+ T cells sorted from blood. These receptors all stem from a man younger than 30 in good health.

The chain is built from TRBV27 and TRBJ1-6; D might be TRBD1 (5 bases). Germline values: CDR1 MNHEY, CDR2 SMNVEV (reference sequence). The CDR3 totals 14 residues. Trimming removed 2 bases at V and 10 bases at J, with 12 bases between. CDR3 amino acids: CASSLAGIRSPLHF. CDR3 DNA: TGTGCCAGCAGTTTAGCAGGGATCCGGTCACCCCTCCACTTT.

V usage is TRBV14 and J usage is TRBJ1-1; D gene ambiguous. V lost 5 bases, J lost 0 bases, and 10 bases lay in between. This CDR3 contains 14 residues. Per germline, CDR1 SGHDN and CDR2 FVKESK. Written as DNA, the CDR3 is TGTGCCAGCAGCGTTGGGCCGATGAACACTGAAGCTTTCTTT. This encodes CASSVGPMNTEAFF.

The chain combines TRBV19 with TRBJ1-2; the D is unclear. Germline CDR1 reads LNHDA; CDR2 reads SQIVND (reference sequence). CDR3 length: 12 residues. Trimming took 8 bases from V and 7 from J, leaving 14 bases between them. The CDR3 DNA follows: TGTGCCAGTGGATACCCAGAGGTTGGCTACACCTTC. Its protein is CASGYPEVGYTF.

This chain uses TRBV4-3 with TRBJ2-7; 10 bases fit TRBD2. This CDR3 region has 17 residues. Germline assignment: CDR1 LGHNA and CDR2 YSLEER. The ends lost 0 bases at V and 4 bases at J; junction bases unmatched: 9. The CDR3 sequence is CASSQDALAGVSYEQYF. In DNA form, the CDR3 reads TGCGCCAGCAGCCAAGATGCCCTAGCGGGAGTATCATACGAGCAGTACTTC.

This chain joins TRBV6-1 and TRBJ1-1; D is unresolved. From germline, CDR1 is MNHNS and CDR2 SASEGT. V gave up 4 bases and J gave up 1 base, with 13 bases separating them. The CDR3 runs to 15 residues. The CDR3: CASSAPGAGNTEAFF. CDR3 bases: TGTGCCAGCAGTGCCCCAGGCGCAGGGAACACTGAAGCTTTCTTT.

The chain joins TRBV30 to TRBJ2-7; D unresolved. V was cut by 3 bases and J by 1 base, with 13 bases left in between. CDR1 is GTSNPN and CDR2 is SVGIG in the germline V gene (reference sequence). This CDR3 has 14 amino acids. The CDR3 sequence: CAWRYRVDSYEQYF. In DNA form, the CDR3 reads TGTGCCTGGAGATATAGGGTGGATTCCTACGAGCAGTACTTC.

CDR3 residues: CASSYSDTLTDTQYF. DNA of the CDR3: TGTGCCAGCAGTTACTCGGATACTTTAACAGATACGCAGTATTTT. The genes are TRBV6-6 and TRBJ2-3, with D unclear. This CDR3 has 15 amino acids. V was cut by 0 bases and J by 3 bases, with 10 bases left in between. The germline gives CDR1 MNHNY, CDR2 SVGAGI (reference sequence).

This clone was counted once. V and J are TRBV7-9 and TRBJ2-5; 11 bases map to TRBD1. The V segment lost 5 bases and the J segment 5 bases; nucleotides outside the gene matches: 7. Per germline, CDR1 SEHNR and CDR2 FQNEAQ (reference sequence). The CDR3 runs to 15 residues. The CDR3 DNA reads as TGTGCCAGCAGCAACCCCCGGGACAGGGGGGAGACCCAGTACTTC. This translates into CASSNPRDRGETQYF.

This chain joins TRBV6-5 and TRBJ2-1, with D perhaps matching TRBD1 or TRBD2 (5 bases each). Deletions cut 6 bases from V and 2 bases from J, with 11 bases between. This CDR3 comprises 14 residues. Germline CDR1 is MNHEY and CDR2 is SVGAGI. The CDR3 here is CASRPGTPYNEQFF. CDR3 DNA sequence: TGTGCCAGCAGGCCCGGGACCCCCTACAATGAGCAGTTCTTC.

This sequence joins TRBV5-6 and TRBJ2-1, with 7 bases lining up with TRBD1. CDR1 is SGHDT, CDR2 YYEEEE, per germline. V lost 3 bases, J lost 6 bases, and 3 bases stayed unmatched. This CDR3 comprises 13 residues. The CDR3 sequence: CASSSTGTNEQFF. In DNA, the CDR3 is TGTGCCAGCAGCTCGACAGGGACCAATGAGCAGTTCTTC.

The V and J genes are TRBV5-4 and TRBJ2-1; 10 nucleotides line up with TRBD2. V trimming: 3 bases; J trimming: 8 bases; junction bases outside the gene matches: 8. Germline V gene sequence: CDR1 SGHNT, CDR2 YYREEE (reference sequence). This CDR3 is built from 15 residues. The CDR3 DNA follows: TGTGCCAGCAGCTCTATAGCGGGGGGCGGGGATGAGCAGTTCTTC. Its translation: CASSSIAGGGDEQFF.

This chain links TRBV11-3 with TRBJ2-5; D not certain. V lost 1 base, J lost 5 bases, and 11 bases lay in between. The V gene's germline CDR1 is SGHNT and CDR2 YENEEA. The CDR3 is made up of 14 amino acids. CDR3 protein: CASSLGPQEETQYF. The CDR3, as DNA: TGTGCCAGCAGCTTAGGGCCCCAGGAGGAGACCCAGTACTTC.

This chain links TRBV19 with TRBJ1-4; a possible D gene is TRBD1 (6 bases). The V gene's germline CDR1 is LNHDA and CDR2 SQIVND (reference sequence). This CDR3 has 15 residues. Trimming stripped 5 bases from V and 8 bases from J, with 18 bases between. In DNA form, the CDR3 reads TGTGCCAGTAGTGACAACAGGGTAACGGGGGAAAAACTGTTTTTT. Its protein is CASSDNRVTGEKLFF.

V is TRBV5-6 and J is TRBJ2-1; perhaps TRBD1 as D (5 bases). V dropped 2 bases and J dropped 4 bases, with 13 bases sitting between them. This CDR3 spans 15 amino acids. CDR1 is SGHDT and CDR2 is YYEEEE in the germline V gene. The CDR3 loop is CASSFRAESYNEQFF. Here the CDR3 DNA reads TGTGCCAGCAGCTTCAGGGCAGAATCTTACAATGAGCAGTTCTTC.

The gene calls are TRBV11-2 and TRBJ2-7; D unresolved. Trimming pared 1 base from V and 1 base from J, leaving 8 bases between. The CDR3 has 14 amino acids. Germline assignment: CDR1 SGHAT and CDR2 FQNNGV. CDR3 in amino acids: CASSLGRISYEQYF. CDR3 DNA: TGTGCCAGCAGCTTAGGCCGCATTTCCTACGAGCAGTACTTC.

The chain has TRBV27 and TRBJ1-5; D might be TRBD1 (6 bases). Per germline, CDR1 MNHEY and CDR2 SMNVEV (reference sequence). The CDR3 totals 15 residues. V lost 2 bases, J lost 9 bases, and 17 bases lay in between. CDR3 sequence reads: CASSLAGEGLSPQHF. CDR3 nucleotides: TGTGCCAGCAGTTTAGCAGGGGAGGGCCTGTCGCCCCAGCATTTT.